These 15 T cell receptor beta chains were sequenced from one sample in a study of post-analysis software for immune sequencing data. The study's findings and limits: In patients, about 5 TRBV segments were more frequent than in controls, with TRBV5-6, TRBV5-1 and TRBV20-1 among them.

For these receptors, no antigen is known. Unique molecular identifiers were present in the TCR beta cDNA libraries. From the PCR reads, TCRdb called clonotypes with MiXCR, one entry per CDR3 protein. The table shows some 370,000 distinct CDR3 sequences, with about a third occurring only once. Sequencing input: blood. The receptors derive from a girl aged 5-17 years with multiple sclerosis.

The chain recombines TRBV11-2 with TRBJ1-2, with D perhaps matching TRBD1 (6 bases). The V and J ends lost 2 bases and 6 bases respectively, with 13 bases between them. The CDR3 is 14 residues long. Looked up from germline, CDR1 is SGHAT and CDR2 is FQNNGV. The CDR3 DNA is TGTGCCAGCAGCTTATCTACAGGGTTGGATGGCTACACCTTC. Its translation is CASSLSTGLDGYTF. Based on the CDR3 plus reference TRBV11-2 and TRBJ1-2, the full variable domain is EAGVAQSPRYKIIEKRQSVAFWCNPISGHATLYWYQQILGQGPKLLIQFQNNGVVDDSQLPKDRFSAERLKGVDSTLKIQPAKLEDSAVYLCASSLSTGLDGYTFGSGTRLTVV.

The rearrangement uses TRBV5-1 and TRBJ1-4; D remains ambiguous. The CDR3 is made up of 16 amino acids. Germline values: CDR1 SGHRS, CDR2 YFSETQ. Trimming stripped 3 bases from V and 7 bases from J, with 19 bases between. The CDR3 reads CASSSQVGFFGEKLFF. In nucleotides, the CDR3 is TGCGCCAGCAGCTCCCAGGTCGGGTTCTTCGGTGAAAAACTGTTTTTT.

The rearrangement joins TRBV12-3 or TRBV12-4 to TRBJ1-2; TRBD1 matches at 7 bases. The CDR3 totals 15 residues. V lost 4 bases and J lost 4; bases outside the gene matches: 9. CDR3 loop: CASSSGTAPAYGYTF. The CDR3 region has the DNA TGTGCCAGCAGTTCAGGGACAGCCCCAGCCTATGGCTACACCTTC.

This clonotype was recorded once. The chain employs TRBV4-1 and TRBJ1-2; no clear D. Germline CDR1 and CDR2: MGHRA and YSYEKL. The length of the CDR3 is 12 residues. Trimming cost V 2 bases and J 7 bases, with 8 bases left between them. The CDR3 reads CASSQMSGGYTF. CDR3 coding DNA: TGCGCCAGCAGCCAAATGTCGGGTGGCTACACCTTC.

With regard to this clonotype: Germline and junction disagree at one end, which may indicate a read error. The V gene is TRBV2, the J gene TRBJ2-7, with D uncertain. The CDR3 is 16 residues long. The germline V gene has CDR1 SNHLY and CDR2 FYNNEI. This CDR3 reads CAGSERMAGTLYEQYF. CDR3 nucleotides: TGTGCCGGCAGTGAACGGATGGCAGGAACCCTCTACGAGCAGTACTTC.

CDR3 nucleotides: TGTGCCAGCAGCATGTCACCCTCCTACGAGCAGTACTTC. Protein sequence: CASSMSPSYEQYF. The chain joins TRBV6-5 to TRBJ2-7; D unresolved. The CDR3 extends over 13 amino acids. The germline CDR1 and CDR2 sequences are MNHEY and SVGAGI. Trimming took 6 bases from V and 0 from J, leaving 9 bases between them.

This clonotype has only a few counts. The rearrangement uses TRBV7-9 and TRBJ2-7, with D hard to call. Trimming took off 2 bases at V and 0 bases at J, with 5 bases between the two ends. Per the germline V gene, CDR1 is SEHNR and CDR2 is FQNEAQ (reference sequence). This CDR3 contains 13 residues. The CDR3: CASSLKTSYEQYF. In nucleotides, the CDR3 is TGTGCCAGCAGCTTAAAGACCTCCTACGAGCAGTACTTC.

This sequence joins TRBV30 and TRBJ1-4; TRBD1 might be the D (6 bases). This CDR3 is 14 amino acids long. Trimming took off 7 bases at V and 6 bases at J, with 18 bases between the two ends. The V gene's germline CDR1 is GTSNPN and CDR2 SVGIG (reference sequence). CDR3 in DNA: TGTGCCTCTGGCGAGGGGGGCCGGCATGAAAAACTGTTTTTT. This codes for CASGEGGRHEKLFF.

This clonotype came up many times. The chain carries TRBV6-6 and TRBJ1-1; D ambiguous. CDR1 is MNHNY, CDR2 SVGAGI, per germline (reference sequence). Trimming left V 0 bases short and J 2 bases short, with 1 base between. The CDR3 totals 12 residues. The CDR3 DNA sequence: TGTGCCAGCAGTTACTCCAACACTGAAGCTTTCTTT. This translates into CASSYSNTEAFF.

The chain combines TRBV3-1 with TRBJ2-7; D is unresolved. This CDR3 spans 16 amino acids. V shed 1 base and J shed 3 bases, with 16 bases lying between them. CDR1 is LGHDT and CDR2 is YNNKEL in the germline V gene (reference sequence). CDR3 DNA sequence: TGTGCCAGCAGCCAAGGGAGACTTCTACCATACTACGAGCAGTACTTC. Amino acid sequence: CASSQGRLLPYYEQYF.

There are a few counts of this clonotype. The CDR3 sequence is CASRLSGLGYGYTF. The CDR3 DNA follows: TGTGCCAGCAGGCTCTCGGGACTGGGCTATGGCTACACCTTC. The chain combines TRBV12-3 or TRBV12-4 with TRBJ1-2; D may be TRBD1 (5 bases). V was trimmed by 6 bases and J by 4 bases, leaving 15 bases between them. CDR3 size: 14 residues.

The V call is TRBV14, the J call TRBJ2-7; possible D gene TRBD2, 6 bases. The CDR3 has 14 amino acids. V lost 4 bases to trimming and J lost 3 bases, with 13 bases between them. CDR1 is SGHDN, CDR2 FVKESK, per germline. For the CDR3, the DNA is TGTGCCAGCAGCCGTACGGGACTCGGCTACGAGCAGTACTTC. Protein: CASSRTGLGYEQYF.

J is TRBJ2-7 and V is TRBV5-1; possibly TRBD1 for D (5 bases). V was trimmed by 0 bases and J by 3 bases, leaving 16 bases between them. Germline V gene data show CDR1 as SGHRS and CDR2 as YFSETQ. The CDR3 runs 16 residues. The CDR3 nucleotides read TGCGCCAGCAGCTTGGAGGGGTTAGGGGTGAGCTACGAGCAGTACTTC. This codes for CASSLEGLGVSYEQYF.

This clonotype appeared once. As DNA, the CDR3 is TGTGCCAGCAGCTTAGGGAGGGACAGGGGGCCTCTTGGGGAGCAGTACTTC. It translates to CASSLGRDRGPLGEQYF. The chain employs TRBV7-2 and TRBJ2-5, with 12 bases matching TRBD1. The germline V gene encodes CDR1 SGHTA and CDR2 FQGNSA. The CDR3 sequence is 17 residues long. Trimming at V came to 1 base and at J to 11 bases, leaving 14 bases not matched to a gene. Filled out from reference TRBV7-2 and TRBJ2-5, the complete variable domain reads GAGVSQSPSNKVTEKGKDVELRCDPISGHTALYWYRQSLGQGLEFLIYFQGNSAPDKSGLPSDRFSAERTGGSVSTLTIQRTQQEDSAVYLCASSLGRDRGPLGEQYFGPGTRLLVL.

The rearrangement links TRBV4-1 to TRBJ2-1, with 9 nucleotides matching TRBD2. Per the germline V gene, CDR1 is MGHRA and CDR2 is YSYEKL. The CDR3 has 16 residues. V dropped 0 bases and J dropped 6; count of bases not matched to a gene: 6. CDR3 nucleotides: TGCGCCAGCAGCCAAGATGGGCGGGGGGGGACCAATGAGCAGTTCTTC. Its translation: CASSQDGRGGTNEQFF.